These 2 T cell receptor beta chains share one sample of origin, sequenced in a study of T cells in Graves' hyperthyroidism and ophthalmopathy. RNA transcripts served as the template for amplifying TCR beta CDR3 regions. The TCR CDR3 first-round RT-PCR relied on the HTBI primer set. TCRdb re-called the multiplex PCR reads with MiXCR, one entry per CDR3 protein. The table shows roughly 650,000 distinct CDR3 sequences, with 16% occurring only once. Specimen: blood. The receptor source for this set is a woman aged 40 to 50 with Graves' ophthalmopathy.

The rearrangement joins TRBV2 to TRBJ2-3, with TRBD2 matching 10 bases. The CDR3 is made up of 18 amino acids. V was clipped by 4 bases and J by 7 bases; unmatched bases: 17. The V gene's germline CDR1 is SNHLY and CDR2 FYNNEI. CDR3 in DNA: TGTGCCAGCAGTGGGCTTCTGGGTTGGGCTAGCGGGGGAAATACGCAGTATTTT. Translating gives CASSGLLGWASGGNTQYF.

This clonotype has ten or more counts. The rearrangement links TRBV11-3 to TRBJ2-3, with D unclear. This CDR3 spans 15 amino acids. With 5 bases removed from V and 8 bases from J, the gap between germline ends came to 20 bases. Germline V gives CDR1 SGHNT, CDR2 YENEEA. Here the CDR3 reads CASSPNHPSRSTQYF. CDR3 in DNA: TGTGCCAGCAGCCCAAACCACCCCTCTCGGAGTACGCAGTATTTT.